This TCR beta chain was sequenced in a study of cytomegalovirus exposure and HLA in healthy donors (dated by TCRdb to the late 2010s). General notes on the study: An earlier analysis of roughly 630 of the donors reported 250 to 350 Gb of sequence data and more than 90 million unique TCR beta sequences from roughly 180 million T cells. An early release that covered fewer than 800 HLA-typed donors contained approximately 300 gigabases of sequencing data and 70 million to 100 million unique TCR sequences. Among the approximately 420 genotyped donors, around 79% belonged to the genetic ancestry cluster associated with self-reported Caucasian donors. The study was designed to test whether signatures of past pathogen exposure could be identified by cataloging public T cell receptors. Using immunosequencing, the study profiled T cell repertoires from approximately 700 subjects and related those repertoires to cytomegalovirus serostatus. A separate validation cohort of some 130 different subjects was used in addition to the 666-subject first cohort. To predict cytomegalovirus infection status, the study combined high-throughput TCR immunosequencing, statistical association of individual TCRs with disease status, and machine learning. To study patterns of TCR occurrence, a later analysis re-analyzed previously published TCR beta repertoires from under 750 donors and added high-resolution HLA genotyping. The later analysis used no new phenotypic data to find candidate immune exposures, relying instead on TCR beta sequences and their occurrence across donors. To decide whether each TCR beta V gene segment behaved as functional or pseudogenic, an earlier analysis of some 600 of the donors relied on high-throughput TCR beta sequencing. Donor age, sex, ethnicity and CMV serostatus were compiled together with the repertoire data. A later genetic analysis used genome-wide SNP genotypes for about three fifths of the 666 donors, treating that subset as a discovery cohort. All discovery cohort repertoires had been generated on a single sequencing platform. Both class I and class II loci were covered by HLA typing, at four-digit resolution. The number of typed donors differed by locus: about 620-640 for A, B, C, DRB1 and DQB1; approximately 520 for DQA1; fewer than 610 for DPA1; and 450 to 480 for DPB1. Several DR-DQ haplotypes were handled as single units for association and clustering because linkage in the cohort was strong. Among some 400 genotyped donors of the cohort, an average of around 250,000 unique TCR beta nucleotide sequences was sequenced per donor, of which roughly 18% were non-productive.

Libraries were prepared through the immunoSEQ multiplex PCR assay. The multiplex PCR relied on a mix of 60 forward primers for TCR Vbeta segments and 13 reverse primers for TCR Jbeta segments. The CDR3 region of rearranged TCR beta genes was amplified from genomic DNA with a multiplex PCR assay. The Illumina HiSeq System was used to sequence the amplified TCR beta libraries as 87-base-pair reads. From the authors' description of their analysis: In a later analysis, some 80 million unique TCR beta chains were counted across the approximately 670 repertoires, and approximately 11 million of these chains were shared by at least two donors. A nearest-neighbor algorithm error-corrected the raw reads and collapsed the reads into unique sequences, merging closely related sequences to remove PCR and sequencing errors. Alignment of CDR3 sequences to IMGT reference sequences was used to assign V, D and J gene segments. Each retained sequence needed at least a six-nucleotide match to both a V gene segment and a J gene segment. A rearrangement was called productive if the CDR3 had no stop codons and remained in frame with V and J, and every other rearrangement was called non-productive. Following IMGT convention, CDR3 was defined as the stretch from the second conserved V-encoded cysteine to the conserved J-encoded phenylalanine. The earlier analysis of about 530 of the donors excluded any sequence lacking an unambiguous match to a single V gene segment. An earlier analysis of almost 600 of the donors classified V segments as functional when productive rearrangements were above 56.7% and as segregating when the standard deviation between donors was above 5%. To diagnose cytomegalovirus status from the catalog of TCR beta chain sequences, a statistical classification framework was built. V and J gene assignment, in a later analysis, came from comparing TCR nucleotide sequences with IMGT/GENE-DB human TR gene sequences. A later analysis assigned CDR3 sequences and most-parsimonious VDJ recombination scenarios with the TCRdist pipeline. A later analysis defined each TCR beta chain by its CDR3 amino acid sequence plus V-gene family, and excluded reads lacking a unique V-gene family. To address suspected cross-contamination and a sequencing artifact, a later analysis removed several hundred highly shared, low-generation-probability nucleotide sequences. In a later analysis, a clonal expansion index for each public chain was calculated from normalized within-repertoire ranks of inferred template counts. In a later analysis, generation probabilities were computed with a VDJ recombination model fitted to out-of-frame rearrangements, and the resulting probabilities were checked against IGoR. A later analysis scored TCR-TCR, TCR-HLA and TCR-CMV co-occurrence with hypergeometric tests, applying a repertoire-size bias correction to TCR pairs. In a later analysis, false discovery rates were estimated by permuting HLA or CMV assignments 20 times. In a later analysis, co-occurring TCRs were grouped with DBSCAN, and TCRdist sequence similarity was added when clustering was performed within HLA-allele-positive subsets. For co-occurrence clustering, repertoires with fewer than 30,000 or more than 120,000 public chains were excluded, along with 4 to 6 repertoires with anomalous nucleotide sharing. TCRdb re-hosts the immuneACCESS table, in-frame sequences only. Its copies lack some clones; in the studies checked, an unresolved V gene accounts for under half of them, and the cause for the rest is not known. Clonal size and the V and J genes are those of that table, whereas D and trimming came from the DNA. The sample table holds some 110,000 clones, of which 78% were seen once. Roughly 1.8% of the sample is taken by the ten largest.

About this clone: What this receptor recognizes is not known. No much larger clone is present one base from it, and per-base qualities are unavailable.

From its cysteine to its phenylalanine, the CDR3 spans 15 amino acids. Only the CDR3 DNA is retained, 45 bases long and in frame from the first base. From a lookup of the germline V gene, CDR1 and CDR2 are SGHTA and FQGNSA. V is reduced by 3 bases and J by 4 bases, leaving a spacing of 15 bases between them. The paper's findings and limits, for the study overall: A later analysis reported that several top co-occurrence clusters appeared linked to parvovirus B19, influenza, CMV and Epstein-Barr virus. Compared with the roughly 700-donor mean, donors in an Asian-associated ancestry cluster had fewer N-insertions in productive TCRs, according to a later genetic analysis. Because the 87-base-pair reads could not distinguish some IMGT-functional V segments, including TRBV6-2 and TRBV6-3, those segments were excluded. Sequencing depth was assumed to be roughly uniform across donors in the presence/absence analyses, though that assumption may not hold. The authors suggested that the approach could potentially be generalized to other disease states and immunological phenotypes. In this cohort, only TCR beta chains were sequenced, and detectable features were limited by the absence of alpha or paired-chain data. The classifier was reported to diagnose cytomegalovirus status with high specificity and sensitivity in both the original and validation cohorts. For the cohort, immune exposure information was limited to CMV serostatus. A later analysis found that HLA-associated TCR beta chains were more clonally expanded and had lower generation probabilities than equally common non-associated chains. In the study, 150 to 200 TCR beta chains were listed as associated with cytomegalovirus. A few of the identified cytomegalovirus-associated TCR beta chains were confirmed in vitro to be specific for cytomegalovirus antigens. Specific HLA alleles were associated with 16,951 TCR beta sequences at a false discovery rate of 0.05 in a later analysis. The sequencing pipeline was judged likely to have produced a cluster of highly shared sequence variants as a technical artifact. Correlated functional status among segregating V segments might be attributable to linkage disequilibrium, but an unknown experimental factor could not be ruled out. When HLA alleles, especially DR and DQ, strongly co-occurred, TCR associations were difficult to assign to individual alleles. While some public TCRs were present in many individuals, most TCR sequences turned up only very rarely across donors. In an earlier analysis of roughly 500 of the donors, most TCR beta V segments appeared in productive rearrangements about 90% or about 30% of the time, broadly matching IMGT annotations. A further reported finding was that TCR beta sequences accurately predicted the HLA-A and HLA-B alleles for most subjects in the first cohort. Because HLA typing was missing for some donors at each locus, association tests included only the typed subset. In a later analysis, the rate of TCR association differed among HLA loci, with DRB1 alleles having the most associated TCRs and HLA-C alleles having the fewest. Because counts were too low, about 18 rarely observed V segments, including chromosome 9 orphons, were left out of the earlier analysis of about 620 of the donors. A later analysis found that most CMV-associated TCR beta chains appeared HLA-restricted, with HLA associations seemingly driven largely by CMV exposure. In a later genetic analysis, a missense DCLRE1C variant was associated with V-gene and J-gene trimming of TCR beta chains, and the association was replicated in an independent cohort.

In total, roughly 670 healthy bone marrow donors made up the cohort. At the time of sampling, every cohort member was nominally healthy, though immune exposures that went unrecorded were likely present. The donor was CMV seronegative and belonged to the group of around 400 seronegative cohort members. A peripheral blood sample was collected from each donor, and TCR beta sequencing was performed on peripheral blood mononuclear cells. The Qiagen DNeasy Blood Extraction Kit was used to extract genomic DNA from the blood cell samples. The chain is made from TRBV7-2 and TRBJ1-2, and perhaps TRBD1 as D gene, on 6 matching bases. The sequencing input was PBMCs. The origin of this receptor is a woman aged 35 to 49 in good health and CMV-seronegative. The CDR3 amino acid sequence is: CASSLDGQSSYGYTF. At the DNA level, the sequence is TGTGCCAGCAGCTTGGATGGACAGTCTTCCTATGGCTACACCTTC.